Listed below are T cell receptor beta chains from one sample, sequenced in a study of T-cell reconstitution after alpha-beta-depleted transplantation in children. TCRdb used MiXCR to reprocess the PCR reads, holding one entry per CDR3 protein. The repertoire consists of around 450,000 distinct CDR3 sequences, with around 16% occurring once and the leading ten covering roughly 27%. The material sequenced was PBMCs, mostly from graft donor cells, taken 360 days after TCRalphabeta/CD19-depleted stem cell transplant. All receptors come from a boy younger than two who had a stem cell transplant for Wiskott-Aldrich syndrome, so the T cells may come from the graft donor. Both conserved end residues are part of each CDR3. A D gene is named only where the DNA matches it firmly. The size field is filled for only some rows; it gives once, few, many or a size class.

J gene: TRBJ2-7; D gene: NA; V gene: TRBV7-9; clone size: NA; CDR3 protein: CASSVYSGTSPYEQYF; CDR3 DNA: TGTGCCAGCAGCGTCTACTCCGGGACATCGCCGTACGAGCAGTACTTC
J gene: TRBJ2-2; D gene: NA; V gene: TRBV20-1; clone size: few; CDR3 protein: CSASDGIGELFF; CDR3 DNA: TGCAGTGCTTCCGACGGCATTGGGGAGCTGTTTTTT
J gene: TRBJ1-6; D gene: NA; V gene: TRBV7-6; clone size: NA; CDR3 protein: CASSLQPRSYNSPLHF; CDR3 DNA: TGTGCCAGCAGCTTACAGCCAAGGTCCTATAATTCACCCCTCCACTTT
J gene: TRBJ2-3; D gene: NA; V gene: TRBV6-2/TRBV6-3; clone size: few; CDR3 protein: CASSYGGMRQYF; CDR3 DNA: TGTGCCAGCAGTTACGGCGGGATGAGGCAGTATTTT
J gene: TRBJ2-1; D gene: NA; V gene: TRBV5-1; clone size: few; CDR3 protein: CASSPQARNEQFF; CDR3 DNA: TGCGCCAGCAGCCCACAGGCCCGTAATGAGCAGTTCTTC
J gene: TRBJ2-5; D gene: TRBD1; V gene: TRBV6-1; clone size: NA; CDR3 protein: CASSPRTGHQETQYF; CDR3 DNA: TGTGCCAGCAGTCCACGGACAGGGCACCAAGAGACCCAGTACTTC
J gene: TRBJ1-4; D gene: NA; V gene: TRBV11-2; clone size: NA; CDR3 protein: CASSLYPGSEKLFF; CDR3 DNA: TGTGCCAGCAGCTTGTATCCCGGGAGCGAAAAACTGTTTTTT
J gene: TRBJ2-5; D gene: TRBD1; V gene: TRBV6-1; clone size: NA; CDR3 protein: CASFYTGGQETQYF; CDR3 DNA: TGTGCCAGCTTCTACACAGGGGGACAAGAGACCCAGTACTTC
J gene: TRBJ2-1; D gene: TRBD2; V gene: TRBV7-8; clone size: few; CDR3 protein: CASSRHRTSGKEGKPEQFF; CDR3 DNA: TGTGCCAGCAGCCGTCACCGGACTAGCGGGAAAGAGGGGAAGCCTGAGCAGTTCTTC
J gene: TRBJ1-4; D gene: NA; V gene: TRBV19; clone size: NA; CDR3 protein: CASTDRPGEKLFF; CDR3 DNA: TGTGCCAGTACAGACCGCCCGGGGGAAAAACTGTTTTTT